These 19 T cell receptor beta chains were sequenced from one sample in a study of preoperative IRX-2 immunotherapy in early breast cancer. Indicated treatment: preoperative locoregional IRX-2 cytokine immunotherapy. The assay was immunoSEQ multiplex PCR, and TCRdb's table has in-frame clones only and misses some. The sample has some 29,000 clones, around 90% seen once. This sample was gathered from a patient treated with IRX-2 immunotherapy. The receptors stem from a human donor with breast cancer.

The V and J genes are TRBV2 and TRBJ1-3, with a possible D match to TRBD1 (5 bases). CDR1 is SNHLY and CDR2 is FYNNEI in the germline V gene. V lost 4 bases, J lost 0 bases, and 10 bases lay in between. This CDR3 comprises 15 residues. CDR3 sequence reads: CASSVGGTSGNTIYF. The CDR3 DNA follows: TGTGCCAGCAGTGTGGGGGGGACCTCTGGAAACACCATATATTTT.

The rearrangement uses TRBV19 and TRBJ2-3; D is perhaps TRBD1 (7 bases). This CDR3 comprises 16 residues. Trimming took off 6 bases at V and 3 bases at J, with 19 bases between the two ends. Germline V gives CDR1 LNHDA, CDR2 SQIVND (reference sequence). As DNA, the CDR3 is TGTGCCAGTAGGCCACCCCGACAGGGAGGAACAGATACGCAGTATTTT. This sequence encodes CASRPPRQGGTDTQYF.

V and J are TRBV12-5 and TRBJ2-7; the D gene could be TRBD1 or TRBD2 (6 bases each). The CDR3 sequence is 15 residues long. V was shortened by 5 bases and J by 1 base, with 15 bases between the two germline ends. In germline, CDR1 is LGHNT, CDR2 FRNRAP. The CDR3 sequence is CASGGLGGLSYEQYF. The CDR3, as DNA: TGTGCTAGTGGTGGGTTAGGGGGGCTATCCTACGAGCAGTACTTC.

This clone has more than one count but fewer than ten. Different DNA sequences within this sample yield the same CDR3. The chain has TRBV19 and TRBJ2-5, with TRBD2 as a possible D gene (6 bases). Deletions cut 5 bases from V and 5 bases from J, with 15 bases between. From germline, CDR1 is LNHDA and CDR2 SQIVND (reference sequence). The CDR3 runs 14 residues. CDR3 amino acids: CASSSSIRGETQYF. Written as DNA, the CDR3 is TGTGCCAGTAGTTCCTCGATCCGGGGGGAGACCCAGTACTTC.

The CDR3 sequence is CASSLRRLSGNTIYF. CDR3 DNA sequence: TGTGCCAGCAGCTTGAGACGGCTCTCTGGAAACACCATATATTTT. J is TRBJ1-3 and V is TRBV5-6; D gene uncertain. The CDR3 consists of 15 residues. V was shortened by 1 base and J by 0 bases, with 8 bases between the two germline ends. In germline, CDR1 is SGHDT, CDR2 YYEEEE.

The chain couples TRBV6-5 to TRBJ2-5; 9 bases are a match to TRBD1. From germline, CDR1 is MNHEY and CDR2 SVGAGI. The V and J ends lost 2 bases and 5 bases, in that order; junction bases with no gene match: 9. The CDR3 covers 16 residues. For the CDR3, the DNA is TGTGCCAGCAGTTACGAGGATGGGGACAGGGCTGAGACCCAGTACTTC. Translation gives CASSYEDGDRAETQYF.

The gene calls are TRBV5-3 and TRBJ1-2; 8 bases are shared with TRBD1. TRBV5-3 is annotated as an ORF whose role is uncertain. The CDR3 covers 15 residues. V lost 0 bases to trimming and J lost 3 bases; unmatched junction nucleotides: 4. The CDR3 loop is CARSLVQGAHYGYTF. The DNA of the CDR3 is TGTGCCAGAAGCTTGGTTCAGGGGGCGCACTATGGCTACACCTTC.

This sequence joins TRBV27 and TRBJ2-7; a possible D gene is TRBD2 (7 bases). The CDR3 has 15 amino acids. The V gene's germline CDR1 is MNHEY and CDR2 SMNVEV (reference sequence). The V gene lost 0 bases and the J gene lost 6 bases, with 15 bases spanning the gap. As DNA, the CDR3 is TGTGCCAGCAGTTTATCCTGGGCAGGGGAGGGCGAGCAGTACTTC. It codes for CASSLSWAGEGEQYF.

The CDR3 region is CASFTTSGIPDTQYF. The CDR3 bases are TGTGCCTCCTTTACGACTAGCGGGATCCCAGATACGCAGTATTTT. The V and J genes are TRBV15 and TRBJ2-3, with 11 nucleotides matching TRBD2. The germline V gene encodes CDR1 LNHNV and CDR2 YYDKDF (reference sequence). This CDR3 spans 15 amino acids. The ends lost 11 bases at V and 4 bases at J; junction bases unmatched: 11.

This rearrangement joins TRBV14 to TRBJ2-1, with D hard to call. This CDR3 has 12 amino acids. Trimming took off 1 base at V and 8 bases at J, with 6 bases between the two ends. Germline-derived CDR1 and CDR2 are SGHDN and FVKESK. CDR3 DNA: TGTGCCAGCAGCCAAGGGGCCTATGAGCAGTTCTTC. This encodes CASSQGAYEQFF.

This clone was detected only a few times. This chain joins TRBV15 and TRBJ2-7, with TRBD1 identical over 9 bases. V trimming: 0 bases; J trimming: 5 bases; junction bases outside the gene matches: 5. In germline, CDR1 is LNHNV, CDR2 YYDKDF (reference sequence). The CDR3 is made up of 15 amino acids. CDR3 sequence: CATSRDGQGSDEQYF. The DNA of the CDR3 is TGTGCCACCAGCAGAGACGGACAGGGGAGCGACGAGCAGTACTTC.

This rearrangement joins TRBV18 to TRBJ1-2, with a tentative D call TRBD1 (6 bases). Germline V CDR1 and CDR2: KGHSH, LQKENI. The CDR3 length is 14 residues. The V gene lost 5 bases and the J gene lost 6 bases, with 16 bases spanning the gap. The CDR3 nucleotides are TGTGCCAGCTCAACCGGGACACCCCATCATGGCTACACCTTC. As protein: CASSTGTPHHGYTF. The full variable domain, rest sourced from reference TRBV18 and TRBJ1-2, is NAGVMQNPRHLVRRRGQEARLRCSPMKGHSHVYWYRQLPEEGLKFMVYLQKENIIDESGMPKERFSAEFPKEGPSILRIQQVVRGDSAAYFCASSTGTPHHGYTFGSGTRLTVV.

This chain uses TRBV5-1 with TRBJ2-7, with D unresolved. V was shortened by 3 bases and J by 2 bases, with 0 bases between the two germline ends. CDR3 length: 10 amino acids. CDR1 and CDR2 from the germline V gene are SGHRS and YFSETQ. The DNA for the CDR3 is TGCGCCAGCAGCTCCTACGAGCAGTACTTC. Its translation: CASSSYEQYF.

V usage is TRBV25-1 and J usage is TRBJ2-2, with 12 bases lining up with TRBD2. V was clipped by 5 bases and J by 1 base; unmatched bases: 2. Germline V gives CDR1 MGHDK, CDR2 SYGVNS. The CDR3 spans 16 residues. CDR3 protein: CASSKTSGGNTGELFF. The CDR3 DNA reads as TGTGCCAGCAGTAAGACTAGCGGGGGGAACACCGGGGAGCTGTTTTTT.

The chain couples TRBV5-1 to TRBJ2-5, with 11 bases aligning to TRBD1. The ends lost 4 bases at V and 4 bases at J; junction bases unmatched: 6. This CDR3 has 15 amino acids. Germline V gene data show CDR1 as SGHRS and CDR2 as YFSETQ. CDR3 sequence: CASSTGTGGSETQYF. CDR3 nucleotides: TGCGCCAGCAGCACCGGGACAGGGGGATCAGAGACCCAGTACTTC. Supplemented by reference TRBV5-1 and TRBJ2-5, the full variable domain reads KAGVTQTPRYLIKTRGQQVTLSCSPISGHRSVSWYQQTPGQGLQFLFEYFSETQRNKGNFPGRFSGRQFSNSRSEMNVSTLELGDSALYLCASSTGTGGSETQYFGPGTRLLVL.

In nucleotides, the CDR3 is TGTGCCAGCAGCTCCGCGGATGTCACTAGCGAGCAGTACTTC. It encodes CASSSADVTSEQYF. The V and J genes are TRBV7-2 and TRBJ2-7; TRBD2 is a possible D gene (5 bases). V was trimmed by 4 bases and J by 6 bases, leaving 16 bases between them. Germline V gives CDR1 SGHTA, CDR2 FQGNSA. The CDR3 has 14 amino acids.

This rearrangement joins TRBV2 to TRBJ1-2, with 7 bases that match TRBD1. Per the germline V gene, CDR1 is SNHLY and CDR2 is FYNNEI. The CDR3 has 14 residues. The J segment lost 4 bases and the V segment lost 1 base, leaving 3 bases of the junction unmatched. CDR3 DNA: TGTGCCAGCAGTGAAGGGGACAGTCGCTATGGCTACACCTTC. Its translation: CASSEGDSRYGYTF.

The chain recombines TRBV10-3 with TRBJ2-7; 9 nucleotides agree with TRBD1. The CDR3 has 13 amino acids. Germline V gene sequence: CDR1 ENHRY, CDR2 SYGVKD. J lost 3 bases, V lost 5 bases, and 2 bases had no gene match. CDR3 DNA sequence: TGTGCCATCAGTAAGACAGGGGGCTACGAGCAGTACTTC. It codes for CAISKTGGYEQYF.

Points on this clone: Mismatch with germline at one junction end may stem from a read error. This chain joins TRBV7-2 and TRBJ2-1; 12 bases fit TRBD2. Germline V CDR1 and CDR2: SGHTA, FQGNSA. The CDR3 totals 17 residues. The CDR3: CVSSPTSGGLSYNEQFF. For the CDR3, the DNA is TGTGTCAGCAGCCCGACTAGCGGGGGTTTGTCCTACAATGAGCAGTTCTTC.